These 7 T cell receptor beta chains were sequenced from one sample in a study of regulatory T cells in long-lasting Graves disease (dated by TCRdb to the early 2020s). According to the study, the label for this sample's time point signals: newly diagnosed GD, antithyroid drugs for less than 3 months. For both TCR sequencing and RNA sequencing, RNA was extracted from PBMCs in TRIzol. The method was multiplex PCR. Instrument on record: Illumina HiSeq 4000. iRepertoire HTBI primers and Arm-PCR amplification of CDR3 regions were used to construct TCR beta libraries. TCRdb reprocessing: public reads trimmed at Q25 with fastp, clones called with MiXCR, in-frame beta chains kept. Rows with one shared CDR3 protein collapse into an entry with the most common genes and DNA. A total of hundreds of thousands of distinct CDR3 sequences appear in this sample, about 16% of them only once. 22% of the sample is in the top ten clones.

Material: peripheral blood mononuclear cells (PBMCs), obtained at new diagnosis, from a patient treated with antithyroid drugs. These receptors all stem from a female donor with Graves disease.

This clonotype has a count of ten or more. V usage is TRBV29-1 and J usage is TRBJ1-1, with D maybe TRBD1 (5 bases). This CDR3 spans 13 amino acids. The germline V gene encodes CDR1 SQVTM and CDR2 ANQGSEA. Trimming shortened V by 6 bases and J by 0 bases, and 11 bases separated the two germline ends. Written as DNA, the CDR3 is TGCAGCGTCCCGACAGACCTGAACACTGAAGCTTTCTTT. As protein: CSVPTDLNTEAFF.

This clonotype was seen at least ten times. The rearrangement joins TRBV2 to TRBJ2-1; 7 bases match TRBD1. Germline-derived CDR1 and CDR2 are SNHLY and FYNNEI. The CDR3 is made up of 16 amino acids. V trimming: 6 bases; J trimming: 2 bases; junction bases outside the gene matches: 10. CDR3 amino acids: CASSLQGPITYNEQFF. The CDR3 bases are TGTGCCAGCAGCCTACAGGGGCCGATAACCTACAATGAGCAGTTCTTC.

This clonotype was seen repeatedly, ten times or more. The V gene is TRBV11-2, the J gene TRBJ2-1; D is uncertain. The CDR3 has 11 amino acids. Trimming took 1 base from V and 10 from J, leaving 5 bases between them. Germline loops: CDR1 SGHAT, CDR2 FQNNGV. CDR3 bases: TGTGCCAGCAGCTTAGGCGAGGAGCAGTTCTTC. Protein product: CASSLGEEQFF. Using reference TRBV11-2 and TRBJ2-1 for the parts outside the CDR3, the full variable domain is EAGVAQSPRYKIIEKRQSVAFWCNPISGHATLYWYQQILGQGPKLLIQFQNNGVVDDSQLPKDRFSAERLKGVDSTLKIQPAKLEDSAVYLCASSLGEEQFFGPGTRLTVL.

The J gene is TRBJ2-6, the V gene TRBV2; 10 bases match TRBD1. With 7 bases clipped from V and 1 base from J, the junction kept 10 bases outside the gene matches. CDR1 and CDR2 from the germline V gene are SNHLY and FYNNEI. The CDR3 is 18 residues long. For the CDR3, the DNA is TGTGCCAGCATAGGGCCGGGACAGGGGTTGTCTGGGGCCAACGTCCTGACTTTC. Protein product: CASIGPGQGLSGANVLTF.

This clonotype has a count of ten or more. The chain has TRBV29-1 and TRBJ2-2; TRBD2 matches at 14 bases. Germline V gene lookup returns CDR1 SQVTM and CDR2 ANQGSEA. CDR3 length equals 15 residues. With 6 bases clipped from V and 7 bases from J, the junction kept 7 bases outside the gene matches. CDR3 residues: CSVMTSGGENGELFF. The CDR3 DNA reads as TGCAGCGTGATGACTAGCGGGGGGGAAAACGGGGAGCTGTTTTTT.

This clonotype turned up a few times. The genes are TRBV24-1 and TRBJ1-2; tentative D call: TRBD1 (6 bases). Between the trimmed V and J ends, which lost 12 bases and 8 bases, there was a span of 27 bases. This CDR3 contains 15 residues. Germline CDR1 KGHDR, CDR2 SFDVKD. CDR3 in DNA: TGTGCCGCCACCAGGTCTTCTAACAGGGAACGGGGCTACACCTTC. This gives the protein CAATRSSNRERGYTF.

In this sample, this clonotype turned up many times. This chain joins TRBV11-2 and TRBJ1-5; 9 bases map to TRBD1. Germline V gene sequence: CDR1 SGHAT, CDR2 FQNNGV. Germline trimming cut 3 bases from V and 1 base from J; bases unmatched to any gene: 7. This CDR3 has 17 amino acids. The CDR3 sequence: CASSLGTGYGSNQPQHF. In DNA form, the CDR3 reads TGTGCCAGCAGCTTGGGGACAGGGTACGGAAGCAATCAGCCCCAGCATTTT.